This is a list of T cell receptor beta chains from one sample in a study of CD8 T cells in ankylosing spondylitis. TCRdb reanalysed the 5' RACE reads using MiXCR and keeps one entry per CDR3 protein. The sample has more than 300,000 distinct CDR3 sequences; less than 9.5% are singletons. The sequencing input was blood, either unsorted or a sorted T cell fraction (not recorded which). These receptors originate from a male donor with ankylosing spondylitis. The CDR3 runs from the conserved cysteine through the conserved F or W. D genes are given only for firm matches. Only some rows state a clone size, as once, few, many or a class for expanded clones.

J gene | D gene | clone size | V gene | CDR3 protein | CDR3 DNA
TRBJ1-5 | . | few | TRBV4-1 | CASSQELQGPRPQHF | TGCGCCAGCAGCCAAGAACTTCAGGGCCCTAGGCCCCAGCATTTT
TRBJ1-2 | TRBD1 | many | TRBV25-1 | CASSEYGKGARYGGYTF | TGTGCCAGCAGTGAATATGGAAAGGGGGCCCGATATGGGGGCTACACCTTC
TRBJ2-3 | TRBD2 | . | TRBV20-1 | CSAVTSGPLDTQYF | TGCAGTGCCGTCACTAGCGGGCCTTTGGATACGCAGTATTTT
TRBJ1-2 | . | . | TRBV7-7 | CASSSYIPGRTSGYTF | TGTGCTAGCAGCTCGTACATTCCGGGGAGAACCAGCGGCTACACCTTC
TRBJ2-2 | TRBD2 | many | TRBV7-3 | CASSLTGTSLPGELFF | TGTGCCAGCAGCTTAACTGGGACTAGTCTTCCCGGGGAGCTGTTTTTT
TRBJ2-7 | . | once | TRBV27 | CASSYRPTYEQYF | TGTGCCAGCAGCTATCGACCGACCTACGAGCAGTACTTC
TRBJ2-4 | TRBD2 | . | TRBV12-3/TRBV12-4 | CASSPGTSGLAKNIQYF | TGTGCCAGCAGTCCCGGGACTAGCGGATTAGCCAAAAACATTCAGTACTTC
TRBJ2-1 | TRBD1 | few | TRBV10-3 | CAIIDPGQGAGNEQFF | TGTGCCATCATTGATCCGGGACAGGGTGCCGGCAATGAGCAGTTCTTC
TRBJ2-1 | TRBD2 | few | TRBV7-3 | CASSPIRASGDNEQFF | TGTGCCAGCAGCCCAATAAGGGCTAGCGGAGACAATGAGCAGTTCTTC
TRBJ1-5 | TRBD1 | . | TRBV19 | CASSPHPGQGSNQPQHF | TGTGCCAGTAGTCCCCACCCCGGACAGGGGAGCAATCAGCCCCAGCATTTT
TRBJ2-1 | TRBD2 | few | TRBV11-2 | CASSPGLAGGPSYNEQFF | TGTGCCAGCAGCCCCGGACTAGCGGGAGGGCCCTCCTACAATGAGCAGTTCTTC
TRBJ2-1 | . | . | TRBV12-3/TRBV12-4 | CASSPRAFRGNEQFF | TGTGCCAGCAGTCCCCGCGCTTTCCGTGGGAATGAGCAGTTCTTC
TRBJ1-5 | . | few | TRBV20-1 | CSAREGVGQPQHF | TGCAGTGCTAGAGAAGGGGTAGGTCAGCCCCAGCATTTT